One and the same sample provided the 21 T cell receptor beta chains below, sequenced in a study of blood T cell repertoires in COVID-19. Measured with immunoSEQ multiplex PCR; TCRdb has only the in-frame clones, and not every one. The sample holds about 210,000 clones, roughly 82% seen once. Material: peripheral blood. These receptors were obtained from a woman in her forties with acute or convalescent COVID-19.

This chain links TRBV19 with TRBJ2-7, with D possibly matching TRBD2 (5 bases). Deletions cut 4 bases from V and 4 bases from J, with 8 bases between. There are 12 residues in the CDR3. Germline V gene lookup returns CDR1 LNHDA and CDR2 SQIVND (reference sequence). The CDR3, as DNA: TGTGCCAGTAGTACCCGCGGGTACGAGCAGTACTTC. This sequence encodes CASSTRGYEQYF.

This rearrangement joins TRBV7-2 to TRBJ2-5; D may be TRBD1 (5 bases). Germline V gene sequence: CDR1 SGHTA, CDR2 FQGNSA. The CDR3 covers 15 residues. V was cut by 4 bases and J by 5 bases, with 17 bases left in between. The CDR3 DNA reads TGTGCCAGCAGCTCCTACTGGGGCTTTGGGGAGACCCAGTACTTC. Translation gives CASSSYWGFGETQYF.

The CDR3 DNA reads TGCGCCAGCAGCCCGATGACAGGGGGCAAGAACACTGAAGCTTTCTTT. Protein: CASSPMTGGKNTEAFF. The chain employs TRBV5-1 and TRBJ1-1; 10 bases match TRBD1. The CDR3 runs to 16 residues. Germline V lookup: CDR1 SGHRS, CDR2 YFSETQ. With 4 bases clipped from V and 1 base from J, the junction kept 7 bases outside the gene matches.

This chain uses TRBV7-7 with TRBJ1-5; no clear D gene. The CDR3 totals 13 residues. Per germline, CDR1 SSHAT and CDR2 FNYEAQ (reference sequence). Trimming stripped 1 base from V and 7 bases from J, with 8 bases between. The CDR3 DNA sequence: TGTGCCAGCAGCTTAGACCGAGAACAGCCCCAGCATTTT. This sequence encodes CASSLDREQPQHF.

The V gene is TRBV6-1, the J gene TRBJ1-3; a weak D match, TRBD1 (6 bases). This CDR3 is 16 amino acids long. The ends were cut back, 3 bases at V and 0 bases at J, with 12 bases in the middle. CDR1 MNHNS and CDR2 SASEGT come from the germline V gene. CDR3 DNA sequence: TGTGCCAGCAGTGACCCGGGACATCGCTCTGGAAACACCATATATTTT. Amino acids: CASSDPGHRSGNTIYF.

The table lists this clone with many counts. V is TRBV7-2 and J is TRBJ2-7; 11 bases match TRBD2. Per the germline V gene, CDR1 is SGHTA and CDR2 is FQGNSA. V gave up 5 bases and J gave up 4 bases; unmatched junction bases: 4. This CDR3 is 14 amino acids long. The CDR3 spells CASSALAGAYEQYF. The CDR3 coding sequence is TGTGCCAGCAGCGCACTAGCGGGAGCTTACGAGCAGTACTTC.

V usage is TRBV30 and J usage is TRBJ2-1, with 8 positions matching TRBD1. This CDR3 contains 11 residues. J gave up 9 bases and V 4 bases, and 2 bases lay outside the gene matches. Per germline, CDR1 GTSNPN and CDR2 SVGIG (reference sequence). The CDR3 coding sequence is TGTGCCTGGACAGGGGGCACTGAGCAGTTCTTC. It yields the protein CAWTGGTEQFF.

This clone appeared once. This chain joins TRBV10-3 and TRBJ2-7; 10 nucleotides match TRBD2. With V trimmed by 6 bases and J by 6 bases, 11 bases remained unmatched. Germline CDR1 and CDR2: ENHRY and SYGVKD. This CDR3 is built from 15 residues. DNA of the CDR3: TGTGCCATCAGCTCCGAGCGGGAGGGTGTCAGCGAGCAGTACTTC. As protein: CAISSEREGVSEQYF.

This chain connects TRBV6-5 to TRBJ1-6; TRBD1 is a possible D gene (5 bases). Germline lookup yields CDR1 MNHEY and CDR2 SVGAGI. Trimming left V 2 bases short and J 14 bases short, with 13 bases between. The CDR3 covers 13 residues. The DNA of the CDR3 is TGTGCCAGCAGTTACGGGCAGGGCGGGACCCTCCACTTT. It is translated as CASSYGQGGTLHF.

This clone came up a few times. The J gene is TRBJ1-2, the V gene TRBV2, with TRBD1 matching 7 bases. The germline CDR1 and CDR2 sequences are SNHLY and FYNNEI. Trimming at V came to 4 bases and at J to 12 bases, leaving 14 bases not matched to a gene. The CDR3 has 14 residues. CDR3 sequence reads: CASSADRVEGRDTF. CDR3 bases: TGTGCCAGCAGTGCTGACAGGGTGGAGGGTCGGGACACCTTC.

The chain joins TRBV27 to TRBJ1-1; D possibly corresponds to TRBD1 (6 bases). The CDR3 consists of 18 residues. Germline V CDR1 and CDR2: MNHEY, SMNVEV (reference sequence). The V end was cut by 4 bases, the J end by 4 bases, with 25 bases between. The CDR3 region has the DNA TGTGCCAGCAGTTACAGGACAGCCGCCCGTACCTCGGGCACTGAAGCTTTCTTT. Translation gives CASSYRTAARTSGTEAFF.

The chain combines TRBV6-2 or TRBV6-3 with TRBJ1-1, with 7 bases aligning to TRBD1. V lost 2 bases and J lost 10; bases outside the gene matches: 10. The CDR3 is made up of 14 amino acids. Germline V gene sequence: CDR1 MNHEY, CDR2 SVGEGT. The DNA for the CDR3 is TGTGCCAGCAGTTACCAGGGGCCAGGGGGGCGAGCTTTCTTT. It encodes CASSYQGPGGRAFF.

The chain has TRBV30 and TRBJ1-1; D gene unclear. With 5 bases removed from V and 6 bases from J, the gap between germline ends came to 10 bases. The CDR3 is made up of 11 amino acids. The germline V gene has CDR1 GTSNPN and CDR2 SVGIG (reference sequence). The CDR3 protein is CAWCTFAEAFF. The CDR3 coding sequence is TGTGCCTGGTGCACATTCGCTGAAGCTTTCTTT.

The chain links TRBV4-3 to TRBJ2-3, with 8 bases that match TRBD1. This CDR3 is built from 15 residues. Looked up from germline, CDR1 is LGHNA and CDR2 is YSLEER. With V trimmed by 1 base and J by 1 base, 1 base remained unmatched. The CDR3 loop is CASSQGTGRTDTQYF. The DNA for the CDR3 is TGCGCCAGCAGCCAAGGGACAGGGCGCACAGATACGCAGTATTTT.

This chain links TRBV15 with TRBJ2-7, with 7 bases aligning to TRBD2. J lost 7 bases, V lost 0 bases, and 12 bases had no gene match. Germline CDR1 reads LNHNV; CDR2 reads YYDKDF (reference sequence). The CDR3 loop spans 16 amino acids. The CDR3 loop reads CATSRETDPKLAEQYF. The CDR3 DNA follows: TGTGCCACCAGCAGAGAAACTGATCCCAAACTAGCGGAGCAGTACTTC.

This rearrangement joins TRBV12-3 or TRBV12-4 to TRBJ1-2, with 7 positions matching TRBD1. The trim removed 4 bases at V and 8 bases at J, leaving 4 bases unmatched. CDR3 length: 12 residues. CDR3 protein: CASSSYRGGYTF. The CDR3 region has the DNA TGTGCCAGCAGTTCCTACAGGGGAGGCTACACCTTC.

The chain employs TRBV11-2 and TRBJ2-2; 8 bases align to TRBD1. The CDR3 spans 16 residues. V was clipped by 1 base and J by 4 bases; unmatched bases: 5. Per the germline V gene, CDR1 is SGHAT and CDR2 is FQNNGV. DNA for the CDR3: TGTGCCAGCAGCTTAGTTAACAGGGGGGTCACCGGGGAGCTGTTTTTT. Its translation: CASSLVNRGVTGELFF.

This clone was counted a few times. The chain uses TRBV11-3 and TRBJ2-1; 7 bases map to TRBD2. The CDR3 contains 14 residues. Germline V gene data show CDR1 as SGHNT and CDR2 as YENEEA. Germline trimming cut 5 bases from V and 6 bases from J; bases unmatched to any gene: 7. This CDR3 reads CASSGGEEGNEQFF. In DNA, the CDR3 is TGTGCCAGCAGCGGGGGGGAGGAAGGCAATGAGCAGTTCTTC.

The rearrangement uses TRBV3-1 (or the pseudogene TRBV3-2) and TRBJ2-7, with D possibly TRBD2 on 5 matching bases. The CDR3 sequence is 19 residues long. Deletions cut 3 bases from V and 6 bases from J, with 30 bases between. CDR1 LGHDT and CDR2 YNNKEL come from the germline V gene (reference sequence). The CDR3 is CASSHEGKRLSAEGFEQYF. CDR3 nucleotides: TGTGCCAGCAGCCACGAAGGAAAGCGCCTATCGGCCGAGGGCTTCGAGCAGTACTTC.

CDR3 residues: CASGLAGTYEQYF. The CDR3 DNA follows: TGTGCCAGCGGACTAGCGGGAACCTACGAGCAGTACTTC. V gene TRBV25-1 combines with J gene TRBJ2-7, with 12 bases lining up with TRBD2. This CDR3 has 13 residues. The ends lost 8 bases at V and 2 bases at J; junction bases unmatched: 1. CDR1 is MGHDK and CDR2 is SYGVNS in the germline V gene.

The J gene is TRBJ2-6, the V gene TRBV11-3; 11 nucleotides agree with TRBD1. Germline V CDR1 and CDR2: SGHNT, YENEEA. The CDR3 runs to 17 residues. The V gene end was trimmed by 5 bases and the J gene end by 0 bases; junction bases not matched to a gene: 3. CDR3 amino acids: CASSAGTGGSGANVLTF. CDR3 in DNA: TGTGCCAGCAGCGCAGGGACAGGGGGCTCTGGGGCCAACGTCCTGACTTTC.